Each of the 3 T cell receptor beta chains below was sequenced from the same sample in a study of cytomegalovirus exposure and HLA in healthy donors. Primers: 60 Vbeta forward and 13 Jbeta reverse. Assay used: immunoSEQ multiplex PCR; TCRdb lists only in-frame clones, some missing. The sample comprises over 150,000 clones, 75% to 85% of which are singletons, and about 2.3% rests with the top ten. Sequenced material: PBMCs. These receptors all come from a woman between 25 and 40 years old in good health and CMV-seronegative.

The chain links TRBV2 to TRBJ1-5, with D perhaps TRBD1 (5 bases). The CDR3 consists of 15 residues. V lost 2 bases and J lost 0, with 8 bases in between. The V gene's germline CDR1 is SNHLY and CDR2 FYNNEI. The CDR3 reads CASSEQGGSNQPQHF. The CDR3 DNA reads as TGTGCCAGCAGTGAACAGGGAGGTAGCAATCAGCCCCAGCATTTT.

A single count supports this clone. Relative to the germline gene, one junction end is altered; a read error may explain this. This CDR3 is CSSSLGGGSEQYF. The CDR3 bases are TGTTCCAGCAGCTTAGGTGGGGGGTCCGAGCAGTACTTC. The V call is TRBV7-9, the J call TRBJ2-7; D is perhaps TRBD2 (6 bases). CDR1 is SEHNR, CDR2 FQNEAQ, per germline (reference sequence). The CDR3 is 13 residues long.

The chain combines TRBV28 with TRBJ2-5; no clear D gene. The CDR3 is 13 amino acids. V was cut by 3 bases and J by 2 bases, with 7 bases left in between. Germline loops: CDR1 MDHEN, CDR2 SYDVKM. Written as DNA, the CDR3 is TGTGCCAGCAGTTTTACTTTACAAGAGACCCAGTACTTC. Protein product: CASSFTLQETQYF.